The 18 T cell receptor beta chains in this list originate from one sample, sequenced in a study of metastatic and nonmetastatic thyroid tumors. TCRdb re-called clones from the PCR reads using MiXCR. The sample carries tens of thousands of clones, less than 20% recorded once. Thyroid surgery took place with no prior treatment in any patient. The sequencing sample was made of blood. Every receptor here comes from a female donor with papillary thyroid cancer or a benign thyroid nodule (not recorded which). Some clones in this sample may be carry-over from other donors' samples.

V gene TRBV6-6 combines with J gene TRBJ1-1; D unresolved. The CDR3 has 17 amino acids. The V end was cut by 2 bases, the J end by 4 bases, with 20 bases between. Germline V gene lookup returns CDR1 MNHNY and CDR2 SVGAGI (reference sequence). CDR3 in amino acids: CASSYADVGDLGTEAFF. DNA of the CDR3: TGTGCCAGCAGTTACGCCGACGTTGGAGATTTGGGCACTGAAGCTTTCTTT.

This clone is medium-sized (0.01 to 0.1%) in the sample. V and J are TRBV3-1 and TRBJ2-7; D remains unclear. The CDR3 is 13 amino acids. Trimming pared 4 bases from V and 3 bases from J, leaving 10 bases between. In germline, CDR1 is LGHDT, CDR2 YNNKEL (reference sequence). The CDR3 here is CASSPTDLYEQYF. The CDR3 bases are TGTGCCAGCAGCCCAACGGATCTCTACGAGCAGTACTTC.

CDR3 sequence (DNA): TGTGCCAGCTCACCACCCACCAGCTCTGGAAACACCATATATTTT. This codes for CASSPPTSSGNTIYF. The rearrangement links TRBV18 to TRBJ1-3; D remains unclear. V was trimmed by 0 bases and J by 0 bases, leaving 6 bases between them. The CDR3 sequence is 15 residues long. Germline CDR1 and CDR2: KGHSH and LQKENI.

For this clone: It may be a read error: a sequence one base away is much more abundant. This rearrangement joins TRBV9 to TRBJ2-5; D is possibly TRBD2 (6 bases). CDR1 SGDLS and CDR2 YYNGEE come from the germline V gene. This CDR3 has 15 residues. V lost 0 bases, J lost 4 bases, and 13 bases lay in between. CDR3 region: CASSVVGSPRETQYF. The CDR3 bases are TGTGCCAGCAGCGTAGTCGGGAGCCCGAGAGAGACCCAGTACTTC.

This clone has ten or more counts. V gene TRBV4-1 combines with J gene TRBJ1-1, with TRBD1 matching 8 bases. V shed 1 base, J shed 7 bases, and the junction held 11 bases outside the gene matches. CDR3 length: 16 residues. CDR1 and CDR2 from the germline V gene are MGHRA and YSYEKL. The CDR3, as DNA: TGCGCCAGCAGCCAAGCGTTCAGACAGGGGTTCAGTGAAGCTTTCTTT. Translated: CASSQAFRQGFSEAFF.

This chain links TRBV11-2 with TRBJ2-3; D possibly matches TRBD1 or TRBD2 (5 bases each). The CDR3 spans 16 residues. Trimming stripped 4 bases from V and 1 base from J, with 15 bases between. In germline, CDR1 is SGHAT, CDR2 FQNNGV. CDR3 protein: CASSYPSPGRTDTQYF. The CDR3 DNA sequence: TGTGCCAGCAGCTACCCATCCCCGGGACGCACAGATACGCAGTATTTT.

In the case of this clone: The junction does not match germline at one end; this may be a read error. This chain links TRBV27 with TRBJ2-2, with 7 bases identical to TRBD2. The CDR3 consists of 16 residues. Per germline, CDR1 MNHEY and CDR2 SMNVEV (reference sequence). CDR3 nucleotide sequence: TGTGCCAGCAGTTTATTGAGCGGGGCAGGGACCGGGGAGCTGTTTTTC. Amino acid sequence: CASSLLSGAGTGELFF.

Only a few counts were recorded for this clone. The chain carries TRBV28 and TRBJ2-3; 9 bases line up with TRBD2. The CDR3 length is 18 residues. Germline CDR1 and CDR2: MDHEN and SYDVKM. V lost 6 bases and J lost 3; bases outside the gene matches: 16. In DNA, the CDR3 is TGTGCCAGCAGCACATCCGGGTTAGCGGGAGACAATACAGATACGCAGTATTTT. Residues: CASSTSGLAGDNTDTQYF. The entire variable domain, with the rest obtained from reference TRBV28 and TRBJ2-3, is as follows: DVKVTQSSRYLVKRTGEKVFLECVQDMDHENMFWYRQDPGLGLRLIYFSYDVKMKEKGDIPEGYSVSREKKERFSLILESASTNQTSMYLCASSTSGLAGDNTDTQYFGPGTRLTVL.

This clone has at least ten counts. The rearrangement links TRBV28 to TRBJ2-3, with 7 bases aligning to TRBD2. In germline, CDR1 is MDHEN, CDR2 SYDVKM. The CDR3 spans 14 residues. Trimming took 7 bases from V and 4 from J; bases not matched to a gene: 8. The CDR3 loop reads CASMGEGEADTQYF. As DNA, the CDR3 is TGTGCCAGCATGGGGGAGGGCGAGGCAGATACGCAGTATTTT.

This clone was observed many times. V usage is TRBV6-1 and J usage is TRBJ2-3; no clear D. Trimming took off 5 bases at V and 7 bases at J, with 13 bases between the two ends. This CDR3 contains 13 residues. The germline V gene encodes CDR1 MNHNS and CDR2 SASEGT. CDR3 bases: TGTGCCAGCAGTTCGGGCTTTGAATATACGCAGTATTTT. It yields the protein CASSSGFEYTQYF.

This clone was seen at least ten times. V is TRBV6-5 and J is TRBJ2-7, with 11 bases identical to TRBD1. Germline CDR1 is MNHEY and CDR2 is SVGAGI. The ends lost 2 bases at V and 3 bases at J; junction bases unmatched: 3. This CDR3 has 15 residues. The CDR3 coding sequence is TGTGCCAGCAGTTACCAGGGACAGGGGGTCTACGAGCAGTACTTC. This codes for CASSYQGQGVYEQYF.

This clone was seen more than once but under ten times. Other DNA sequences of this sample code for an identical CDR3. The chain is built from TRBV7-9 and TRBJ1-1; D is uncertain. Germline V lookup: CDR1 SEHNR, CDR2 FQNEAQ (reference sequence). V lost 5 bases and J lost 5, with 15 bases in between. This CDR3 region has 14 residues. In nucleotides, the CDR3 is TGTGCCAGCAGCCAAGGGAGCTCAGGTACTGAAGCTTTCTTT. Amino acids: CASSQGSSGTEAFF.

This clone appeared many times. J is TRBJ1-6 and V is TRBV7-3; D gene uncertain. Germline V gene lookup returns CDR1 SGHTA and CDR2 FQGTGA. The length of the CDR3 is 14 residues. V lost 5 bases, J lost 6 bases, and 11 bases lay in between. The DNA for the CDR3 is TGTGCCAGCAGCGTGGGCCCTTCTAATTCACCCCTCCACTTT. This translates into CASSVGPSNSPLHF.

Many counts were recorded for this clone. V usage is TRBV27 and J usage is TRBJ2-5, with D possibly being TRBD2 (5 bases). Germline V gene data show CDR1 as MNHEY and CDR2 as SMNVEV (reference sequence). The CDR3 contains 14 residues. The V end was cut by 1 base, the J end by 5 bases, with 11 bases between. This CDR3 is CASSLYEQRETQYF. Here the CDR3 DNA reads TGTGCCAGCAGTTTATATGAACAGCGGGAGACCCAGTACTTC.

The table lists this clone with many counts. The rearrangement uses TRBV24-1 and TRBJ2-3; no clear D gene. This CDR3 is 15 amino acids long. V lost 1 base and J lost 0, with 7 bases in between. Germline V gene lookup returns CDR1 KGHDR and CDR2 SFDVKD. In nucleotides, the CDR3 is TGTGCCACCAGTGATTTTAAGAAAAGCACAGATACGCAGTATTTT. Translation gives CATSDFKKSTDTQYF.

This clone is medium-sized (0.01 to 0.1%) in the sample. This chain links TRBV28 with TRBJ2-1; 10 bases are a match to TRBD2. This CDR3 comprises 13 residues. Trimming took 9 bases from V and 3 from J; bases not matched to a gene: 2. Germline CDR1 and CDR2: MDHEN and SYDVKM. CDR3 residues: CASSSGSYNEQFF. The DNA for the CDR3 is TGTGCCAGTTCTAGCGGGAGCTACAATGAGCAGTTCTTC.

About this clone itself: A much larger clone sits a single nucleotide away, making a read error possible. Different DNA sequences within this sample yield the same CDR3. V usage is TRBV30 and J usage is TRBJ1-3; the D is unclear. Germline assignment: CDR1 GTSNPN and CDR2 SVGIG (reference sequence). This CDR3 is 12 amino acids long. V was cut by 3 bases and J by 3 bases, with 6 bases left in between. CDR3 region: CAWRSGGNTIYF. The DNA for the CDR3 is TGTGCCTGGAGGTCCGGTGGAAACACCATATATTTT.

This clone was counted at least ten times. The gene calls are TRBV29-1 and TRBJ1-2; TRBD1 matches at 12 bases. The CDR3 runs to 16 residues. Germline CDR1 and CDR2: SQVTM and ANQGSEA. The V and J ends lost 4 bases and 0 bases, in that order; junction bases with no gene match: 6. The CDR3 coding sequence is TGCAGCGTTGTGGGACAGGGGGCTTCATCTAACTATGGCTACACCTTC. The encoded protein is CSVVGQGASSNYGYTF.